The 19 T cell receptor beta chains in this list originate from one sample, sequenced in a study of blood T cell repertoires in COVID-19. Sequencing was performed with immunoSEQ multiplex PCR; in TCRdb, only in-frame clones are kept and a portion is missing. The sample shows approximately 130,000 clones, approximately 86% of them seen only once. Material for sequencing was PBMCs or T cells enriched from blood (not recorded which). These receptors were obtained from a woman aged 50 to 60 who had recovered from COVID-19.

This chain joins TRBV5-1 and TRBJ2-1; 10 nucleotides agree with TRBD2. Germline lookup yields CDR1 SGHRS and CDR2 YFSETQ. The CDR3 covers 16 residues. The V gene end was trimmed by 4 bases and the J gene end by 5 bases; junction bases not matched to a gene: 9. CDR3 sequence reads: CASSATSGSPNNEQFF. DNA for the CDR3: TGCGCCAGCAGCGCGACTAGCGGGTCACCGAACAATGAGCAGTTCTTC. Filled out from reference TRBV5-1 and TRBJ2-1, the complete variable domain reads KAGVTQTPRYLIKTRGQQVTLSCSPISGHRSVSWYQQTPGQGLQFLFEYFSETQRNKGNFPGRFSGRQFSNSRSEMNVSTLELGDSALYLCASSATSGSPNNEQFFGPGTRLTVL.

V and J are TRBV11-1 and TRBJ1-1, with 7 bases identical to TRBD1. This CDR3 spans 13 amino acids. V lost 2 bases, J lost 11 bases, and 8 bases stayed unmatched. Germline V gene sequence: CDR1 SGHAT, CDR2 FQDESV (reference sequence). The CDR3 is CASSLIRGGTAFF. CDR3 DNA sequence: TGTGCCAGCAGCTTAATAAGAGGGGGCACGGCTTTCTTT.

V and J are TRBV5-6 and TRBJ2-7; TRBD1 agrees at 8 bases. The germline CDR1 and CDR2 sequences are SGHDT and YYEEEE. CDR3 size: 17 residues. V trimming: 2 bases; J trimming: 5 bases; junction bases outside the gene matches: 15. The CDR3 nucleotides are TGTGCCAGCAGCTTTTTATTGTGGACAGGGCAGGGGGACGAGCAGTACTTC. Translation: CASSFLLWTGQGDEQYF. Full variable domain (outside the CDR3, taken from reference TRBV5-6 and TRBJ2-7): DAGVTQSPTHLIKTRGQQVTLRCSPKSGHDTVSWYQQALGQGPQFIFQYYEEEERQRGNFPDRFSGHQFPNYSSELNVNALLLGDSALYLCASSFLLWTGQGDEQYFGPGTRLTVT.

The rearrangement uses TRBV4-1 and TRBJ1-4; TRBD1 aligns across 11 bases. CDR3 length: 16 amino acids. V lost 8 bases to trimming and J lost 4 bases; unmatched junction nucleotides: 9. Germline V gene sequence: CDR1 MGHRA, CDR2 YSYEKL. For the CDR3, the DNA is TGCGCCAGCCGCCTTGGACAGGGGGCGCTTAATGAAAAACTGTTTTTT. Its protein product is CASRLGQGALNEKLFF.

In DNA form, the CDR3 reads TGTGCCAGCAGCTCCCAGGGCCAAGAGACCCAGTACTTC. Its translation: CASSSQGQETQYF. The J gene is TRBJ2-5, the V gene TRBV7-9, with D possibly TRBD1 on 5 matching bases. Germline values: CDR1 SEHNR, CDR2 FQNEAQ (reference sequence). There are 13 residues in the CDR3. Trimming shortened V by 4 bases and J by 1 base, and 7 bases separated the two germline ends.

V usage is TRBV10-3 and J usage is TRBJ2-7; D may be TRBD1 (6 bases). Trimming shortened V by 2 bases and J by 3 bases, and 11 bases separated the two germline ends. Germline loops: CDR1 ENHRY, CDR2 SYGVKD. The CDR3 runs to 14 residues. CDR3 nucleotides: TGTGCCATCAGTGAGACAGGGAGCAACTACGAGCAGTACTTC. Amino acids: CAISETGSNYEQYF.

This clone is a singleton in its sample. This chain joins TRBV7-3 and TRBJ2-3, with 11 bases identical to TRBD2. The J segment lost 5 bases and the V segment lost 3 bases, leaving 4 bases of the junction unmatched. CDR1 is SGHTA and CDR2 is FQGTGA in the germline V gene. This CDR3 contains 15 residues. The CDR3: CASSFSGGARDTQYF. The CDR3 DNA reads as TGTGCCAGCAGCTTTAGCGGGGGGGCCCGAGATACGCAGTATTTT.

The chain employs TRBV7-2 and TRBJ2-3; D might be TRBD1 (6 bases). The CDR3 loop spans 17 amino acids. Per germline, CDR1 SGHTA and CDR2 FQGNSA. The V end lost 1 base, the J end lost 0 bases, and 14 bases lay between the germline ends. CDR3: CASSLVGQGLSTDTQYF. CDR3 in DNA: TGTGCCAGCAGCTTAGTGGGCCAGGGGCTGAGCACAGATACGCAGTATTTT.

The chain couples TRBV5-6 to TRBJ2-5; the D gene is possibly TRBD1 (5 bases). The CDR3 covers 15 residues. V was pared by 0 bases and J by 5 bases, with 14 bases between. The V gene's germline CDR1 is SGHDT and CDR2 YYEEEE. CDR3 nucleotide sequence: TGTGCCAGCAGCTTGGGGGGCAGGGCCGGGGAGACCCAGTACTTC. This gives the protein CASSLGGRAGETQYF.

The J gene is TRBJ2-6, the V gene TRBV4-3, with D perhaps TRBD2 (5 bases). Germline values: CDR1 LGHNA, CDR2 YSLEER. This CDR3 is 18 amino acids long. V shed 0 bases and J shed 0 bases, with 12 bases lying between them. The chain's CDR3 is CASSQEGALGSGANVLTF. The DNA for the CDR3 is TGCGCCAGCAGCCAAGAGGGAGCCTTGGGCTCTGGGGCCAACGTCCTGACTTTC.

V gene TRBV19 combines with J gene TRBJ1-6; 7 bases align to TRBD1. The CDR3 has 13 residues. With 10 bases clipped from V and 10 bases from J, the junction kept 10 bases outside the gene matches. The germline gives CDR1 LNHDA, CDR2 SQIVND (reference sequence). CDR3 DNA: TGTGCCATAGGACAGGTTGGAAAATCACCCCTCCACTTT. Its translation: CAIGQVGKSPLHF.

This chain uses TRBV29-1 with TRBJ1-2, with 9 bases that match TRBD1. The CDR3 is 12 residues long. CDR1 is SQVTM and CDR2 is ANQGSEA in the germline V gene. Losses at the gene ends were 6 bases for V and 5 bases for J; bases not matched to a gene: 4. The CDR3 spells CSVTGTGYGYTF. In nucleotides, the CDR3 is TGCAGCGTGACCGGGACAGGGTATGGCTACACCTTC.

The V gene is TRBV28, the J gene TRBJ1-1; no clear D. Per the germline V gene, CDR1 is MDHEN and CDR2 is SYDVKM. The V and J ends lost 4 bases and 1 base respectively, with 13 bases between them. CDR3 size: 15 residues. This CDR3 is CASSSASTWNTEAFF. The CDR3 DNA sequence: TGTGCCAGCAGTTCTGCTTCGACATGGAACACTGAAGCTTTCTTT.

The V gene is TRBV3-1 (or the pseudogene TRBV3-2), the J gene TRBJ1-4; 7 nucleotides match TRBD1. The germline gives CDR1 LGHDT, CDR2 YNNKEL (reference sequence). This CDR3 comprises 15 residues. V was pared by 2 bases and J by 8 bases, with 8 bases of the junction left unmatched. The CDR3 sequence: CASSQKTGRTEKLFF. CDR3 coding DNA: TGTGCCAGCAGCCAAAAGACAGGGAGGACCGAAAAACTGTTTTTT.

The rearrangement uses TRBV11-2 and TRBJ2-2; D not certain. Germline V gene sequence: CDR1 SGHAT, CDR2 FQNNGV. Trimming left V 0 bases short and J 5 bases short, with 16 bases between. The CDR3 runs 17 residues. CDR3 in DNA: TGTGCCAGCAGCTTAGAATGGAGTTGGGTGTGGACCGGGGAGCTGTTTTTT. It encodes CASSLEWSWVWTGELFF.

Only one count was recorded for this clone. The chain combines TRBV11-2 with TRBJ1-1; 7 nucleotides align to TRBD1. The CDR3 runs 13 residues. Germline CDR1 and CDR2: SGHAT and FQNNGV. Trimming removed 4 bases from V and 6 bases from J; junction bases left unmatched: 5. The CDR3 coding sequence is TGTGCCAGCAGCTCCCAGGGGGTTGCTGAAGCTTTCTTT. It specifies CASSSQGVAEAFF.

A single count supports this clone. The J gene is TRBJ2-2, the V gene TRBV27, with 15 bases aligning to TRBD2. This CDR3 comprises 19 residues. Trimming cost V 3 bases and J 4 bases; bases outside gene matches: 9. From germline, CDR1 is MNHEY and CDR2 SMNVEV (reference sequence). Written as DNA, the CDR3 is TGTGCCAGCAGTTTCGGGGGACTAGCGGGGGGCCTAGGCACCGGGGAGCTGTTTTTT. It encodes CASSFGGLAGGLGTGELFF.

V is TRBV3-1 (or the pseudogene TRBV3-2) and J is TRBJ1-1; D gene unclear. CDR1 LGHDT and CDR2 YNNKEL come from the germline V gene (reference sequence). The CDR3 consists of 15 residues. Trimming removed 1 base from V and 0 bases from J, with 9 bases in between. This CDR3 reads CASSQGHSMNTEAFF. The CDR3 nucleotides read TGTGCCAGCAGCCAAGGGCACAGCATGAACACTGAAGCTTTCTTT.

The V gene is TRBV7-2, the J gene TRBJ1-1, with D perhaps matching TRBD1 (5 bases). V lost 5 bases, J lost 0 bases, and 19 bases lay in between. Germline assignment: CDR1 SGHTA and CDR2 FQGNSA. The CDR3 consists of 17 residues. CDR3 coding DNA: TGTGCCAGCAGCCCGACGGGTTGGGGCCCCCTGAACACTGAAGCTTTCTTT. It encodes CASSPTGWGPLNTEAFF. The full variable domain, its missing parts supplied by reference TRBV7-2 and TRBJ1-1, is GAGVSQSPSNKVTEKGKDVELRCDPISGHTALYWYRQSLGQGLEFLIYFQGNSAPDKSGLPSDRFSAERTGGSVSTLTIQRTQQEDSAVYLCASSPTGWGPLNTEAFFGQGTRLTVV.